These 2 T cell receptor beta chains came from one sample sequenced in a study of CD8 T cells in Susac syndrome. The RNA input was about 0.5 to 1 ug, and it was reverse transcribed with random hexamers. TCRdb called the immunoSEQ multiplex PCR reads again in MiXCR, with one record for every CDR3 protein. The table has some 110,000 distinct CDR3 sequences, roughly 95% seen once. The sample was CD8+ T cells from PBMCs. The receptors derive from a human donor with Susac syndrome.

The chain recombines TRBV6-5 with TRBJ2-7; 12 nucleotides match TRBD2. The V segment lost 5 bases and the J segment 6 bases; nucleotides outside the gene matches: 5. Germline values: CDR1 MNHEY, CDR2 SVGAGI. CDR3 length equals 14 residues. CDR3 coding DNA: TGTGCCAGCAGTGAGACTAGCGGGGGCATCGAGCAGTACTTC. Protein product: CASSETSGGIEQYF.

This clonotype showed up just once. This sequence joins TRBV9 and TRBJ1-2; TRBD1 agrees at 11 bases. Germline V gives CDR1 SGDLS, CDR2 YYNGEE. CDR3 length equals 17 residues. The ends lost 0 bases at V and 3 bases at J; junction bases unmatched: 7. CDR3 DNA sequence: TGTGCCAGCAGCGTAGGCGGGGGGGGACAGGGGGACTATGGCTACACCTTC. Its translation is CASSVGGGGQGDYGYTF. The whole variable domain, filled in from reference TRBV9 and TRBJ1-2, reads DSGVTQTPKHLITATGQRVTLRCSPRSGDLSVYWYQQSLDQGLQFLIQYYNGEERAKGNILERFSAQQFPDLHSELNLSSLELGDSALYFCASSVGGGGQGDYGYTFGSGTRLTVV.